The 19 T cell receptor beta chains below all came from one sample that was sequenced in a study of T-cell memory formation after mild COVID-19 (dated by TCRdb to about 2021). Libraries were prepared through 5' RACE. TCRdb records Illumina NovaSeq 6000 as the sequencer. TCRdb trimmed the raw reads at Q25, called clones with MiXCR and kept productive beta chains. Merged by CDR3 protein, the rows form single entries marked with the most common genes and DNA. The sample table records 180,000 or so distinct CDR3 sequences; 9.5% to 13% of these occur just once. The ten largest account for 3.8% of the sample. Input material: PBMCs or a T cell subset sorted from them (not recorded which). The receptors shown here come from a man aged 18 to 29 who had mild COVID-19 (a few samples of this study predate the infection). The sample titles of this study are shuffled in the database, so cell type and time point are left out; the donor was told from shared clones.

In this sample, this clonotype turned up a few times. The CDR3 sequence is CASSSRPYFIQREETQYF. CDR3 in DNA: TGCGCCAGCAGCTCCCGCCCCTATTTCATCCAGCGGGAGGAGACCCAGTACTTC. V gene TRBV5-1 combines with J gene TRBJ2-5; TRBD2 matches 8 bases. The V gene's germline CDR1 is SGHRS and CDR2 YFSETQ. V lost 3 bases to trimming and J lost 5 bases; unmatched junction nucleotides: 18. This CDR3 comprises 18 residues.

This clonotype was detected ten times or more. The V gene is TRBV12-3 or TRBV12-4, the J gene TRBJ2-3, with D possibly TRBD2 on 6 matching bases. The CDR3 spans 16 residues. Trimming removed 5 bases from V and 5 bases from J, with 20 bases in between. This chain's CDR3 is CASSPRGSGGRDTQYF. The CDR3 DNA is TGTGCCAGCAGTCCCCGAGGTAGCGGTGGGAGAGATACGCAGTATTTT.

This chain uses TRBV4-3 with TRBJ1-6; D is perhaps TRBD1 (6 bases). Germline V gene sequence: CDR1 LGHNA, CDR2 YSLEER. V was trimmed by 5 bases and J by 7 bases, leaving 15 bases between them. This CDR3 has 15 amino acids. The DNA for the CDR3 is TGCGCCAGCAGCGAACAGGGACGGGGGAATTCACCCCTCCACTTT. Its translation is CASSEQGRGNSPLHF.

This clonotype was counted between two and nine times. V gene TRBV4-2 combines with J gene TRBJ2-7; possibly TRBD2 for D (6 bases). V was pared by 1 base and J by 4 bases, with 20 bases between. Germline CDR1 LGHNA, CDR2 YNFKEQ. This CDR3 region has 17 residues. CDR3 nucleotide sequence: TGTGCCAGCAGCCAAGTACTTACGGGGCTAGCGCCATACGAGCAGTACTTC. It codes for CASSQVLTGLAPYEQYF.

This clonotype was seen more than once but under ten times. This chain uses TRBV20-1 with TRBJ2-1; 10 positions agree with TRBD2. Germline V gene data show CDR1 as DFQATT and CDR2 as SNEGSKA (reference sequence). The V segment lost 4 bases and the J segment 4 bases; nucleotides outside the gene matches: 4. The CDR3 is 14 amino acids. CDR3 nucleotides: TGCAGTGCTACTAGGACTAGCGGATACAATGAGCAGTTCTTC. Translating it yields CSATRTSGYNEQFF.

The chain couples TRBV2 to TRBJ2-5, with a possible D match to TRBD1 (6 bases). Germline CDR1 and CDR2: SNHLY and FYNNEI. V was shortened by 2 bases and J by 4 bases, with 11 bases between the two germline ends. The CDR3 runs 14 residues. The CDR3 loop is CASSEHRAGETQYF. CDR3 sequence (DNA): TGTGCCAGCAGTGAACACAGGGCCGGAGAGACCCAGTACTTC.

This clonotype has more than one count but fewer than ten. V usage is TRBV6-5 and J usage is TRBJ2-7; tentatively, D is TRBD1 (6 bases). V lost 8 bases and J lost 3, with 11 bases in between. Germline CDR1 MNHEY, CDR2 SVGAGI. CDR3 length: 12 amino acids. CDR3: CASSRGVYEQYF. In DNA form, the CDR3 reads TGTGCCAGCTCCAGGGGCGTCTACGAGCAGTACTTC.

This clonotype was seen only a few times. The chain couples TRBV20-1 to TRBJ2-1; the D call may be TRBD1 or TRBD2 (6 bases each). Per germline, CDR1 DFQATT and CDR2 SNEGSKA (reference sequence). The CDR3 runs 14 residues. V gave up 3 bases and J gave up 9 bases, with 18 bases separating them. The CDR3: CSASRGLGGTEQFF. As DNA, the CDR3 is TGCAGTGCTAGTCGGGGCCTAGGGGGGACTGAGCAGTTCTTC.

This clonotype has more than one count but fewer than ten. The rearrangement links TRBV5-1 to TRBJ2-3, with D unclear. CDR3 length: 12 residues. Looked up from germline, CDR1 is SGHRS and CDR2 is YFSETQ. V lost 5 bases to trimming and J lost 4 bases, with 8 bases between them. The CDR3 DNA is TGCGCCAGCAGTCACGGCGCAGATACGCAGTATTTT. This encodes CASSHGADTQYF.

This clonotype occurred many times. The gene calls are TRBV3-1 and TRBJ2-5; D uncertain. Trimming shortened V by 4 bases and J by 0 bases, and 6 bases separated the two germline ends. CDR3 length: 13 residues. Germline V gene lookup returns CDR1 LGHDT and CDR2 YNNKEL (reference sequence). DNA of the CDR3: TGTGCCAGCAGCCGGTCCGACCAAGAGACCCAGTACTTC. Residues: CASSRSDQETQYF.

This clonotype was observed a few times. The J gene is TRBJ2-5, the V gene TRBV4-1, with TRBD1 matching over 8 bases. The J segment lost 3 bases and the V segment lost 4 bases, leaving 7 bases of the junction unmatched. Germline CDR1 is MGHRA and CDR2 is YSYEKL. The CDR3 length is 15 residues. CDR3: CASSRPQTGEETQYF. The CDR3 DNA reads TGCGCCAGCAGCCGACCACAGACAGGGGAAGAGACCCAGTACTTC.

This chain links TRBV11-1 with TRBJ1-1; tentatively, D is TRBD1 (5 bases). The length of the CDR3 is 14 residues. Per the germline V gene, CDR1 is SGHAT and CDR2 is FQDESV (reference sequence). V lost 4 bases, J lost 7 bases, and 16 bases lay in between. CDR3 region: CASSWRGERVEAFF. For the CDR3, the DNA is TGTGCCAGCAGCTGGAGGGGCGAACGGGTTGAAGCTTTCTTT.

This clonotype showed up just a few times. The rearrangement uses TRBV24-1 and TRBJ1-1; no definite D call. The germline gives CDR1 KGHDR, CDR2 SFDVKD. This CDR3 has 13 amino acids. V was shortened by 7 bases and J by 1 base, with 9 bases between the two germline ends. CDR3 sequence: CATSEAGNTEAFF. In DNA, the CDR3 is TGTGCCACCAGCGAAGCGGGGAACACTGAAGCTTTCTTT.

This clonotype has a count of ten or more. The chain has TRBV23-1 and TRBJ2-5, with 7 bases matching TRBD1. TRBV23-1 falls under the ORF class, with uncertain function. The CDR3 is 15 amino acids. For the CDR3, the DNA is TGCGCAGTGGTCCTCGTTGGCAGGGGGCAAGAGACCCAGTACTTC. It specifies CAVVLVGRGQETQYF.

This clonotype was counted only a few times. The rearrangement links TRBV6-5 to TRBJ2-5; 10 bases map to TRBD2. V trimming: 2 bases; J trimming: 9 bases; junction bases outside the gene matches: 12. From germline, CDR1 is MNHEY and CDR2 SVGAGI. CDR3 size: 16 residues. The CDR3 DNA is TGTGCCAGCAGTTACGGGGGTAGCGGGGGGCCCGCGGCCCAGTACTTC. Translated: CASSYGGSGGPAAQYF.

This clonotype was seen at least ten times. This chain links TRBV7-9 with TRBJ2-1; possible D gene TRBD2, 5 bases. Trimming removed 2 bases from V and 3 bases from J, with 17 bases in between. Germline values: CDR1 SEHNR, CDR2 FQNEAQ (reference sequence). The CDR3 runs 17 residues. CDR3 DNA: TGTGCCAGCAGCTTATGGTCCCGGTCGGGGATCTACAATGAGCAGTTCTTC. Protein product: CASSLWSRSGIYNEQFF. The full variable domain, its missing parts supplied by reference TRBV7-9 and TRBJ2-1, is DTGVSQNPRHKITKRGQNVTFRCDPISEHNRLYWYRQTLGQGPEFLTYFQNEAQLEKSRLLSDRFSAERPKGSFSTLEIQRTEQGDSAMYLCASSLWSRSGIYNEQFFGPGTRLTVL.

The V call is TRBV5-1, the J call TRBJ2-5, with D unresolved. Trimming took 2 bases from V and 2 from J, leaving 10 bases between them. Germline V gene data show CDR1 as SGHRS and CDR2 as YFSETQ. The CDR3 extends over 14 amino acids. DNA of the CDR3: TGCGCCAGCAGCTTAGTGCAGGTTCAAGAGACCCAGTACTTC. It is translated as CASSLVQVQETQYF.

In its sample, this clonotype was seen a few times. The chain couples TRBV20-1 to TRBJ1-1, with TRBD1 identical over 7 bases. The junction had 6 bases not matched to a gene; V was cut back by 5 bases and J by 0 bases. The CDR3 is 14 amino acids. CDR1 is DFQATT and CDR2 is SNEGSKA in the germline V gene (reference sequence). As DNA, the CDR3 is TGCAGTGCTTGGAGGGGGCGCATGAACACTGAAGCTTTCTTT. This translates into CSAWRGRMNTEAFF.

This clonotype has a count of ten or more. This CDR3 is CASSQGTGDGEQYF. The CDR3 DNA reads as TGTGCCAGCAGCCAAGGGACAGGGGACGGCGAGCAGTACTTC. The chain carries TRBV4-2 and TRBJ2-7; the match to TRBD1 covers 9 bases. Germline loops: CDR1 LGHNA, CDR2 YNFKEQ. The V and J ends lost 1 base and 6 bases, in that order; junction bases with no gene match: 4. The length of the CDR3 is 14 residues.